This T cell receptor beta chain originates from a study of spatial heterogeneity in lung cancer (dated by TCRdb to the late 2010s). Study-level background: Beta-chain transcripts were consistently detected in greater numbers than alpha-chain transcripts, which likely reflected higher beta-chain transcript abundance. In the raw uncorrected reads, each unique combination of TCR and UMI appeared more than ten times on average. TCR repertoire features were related to nonsynonymous mutation counts determined by whole-exome sequencing of tumor tissue. The study quantitatively compared TCR alpha and beta repertoires across multiple tumor regions, matched nontumor lung and blood in non-small cell lung cancer. At surgery, both alpha and beta chains were TCR-sequenced in 220 tumor regions, approximately 64 matched nontumor lung samples and around 50 PBMC samples.

The time point label, read with the paper, signifies: sample taken at primary tumor resection. Samples were obtained from around 72 patients with early-stage, untreated non-small cell lung cancer from the lung TRACERx cohort. Whole RNA extracted from tumor and nontumor lung tissue, or from cryopreserved PBMC samples, was used for TCR sequencing without cell sorting. Only patients with enough RNA available from two or more tumor regions were chosen for TCR sequencing. Before being selected, tumor and adjacent nontumor lung specimens were reviewed by a lung pathologist. This clonotype was seen ten or more times. The antigen it binds to is not known. There are no base qualities to consult, and no much larger clone falls within one base. What the research found in general, with its limitations: Confirming at a functional level the hypothesis that regional TCRs recognize regional mutations was considered to require additional single-cell paired TCR alpha and beta sequencing.

Library preparation was by 5' RACE. The sequencer was a NextSeq 500. In the TCR library protocol, a unique molecular identifier was attached to each TCR cDNA molecule so that PCR and sequencing errors could be corrected. In the paper's pipeline: Decombinator tools were used for TCR identification, UMI-based error correction and CDR3 extraction. TCRs above a frequency of 2 per 1,000, corresponding to the top 1% of the tumor frequency distribution, were defined as expanded. Each repertoire was subsampled 100 times to 5,000 TCRs, after which Renyi diversity was computed with the R vegan package. CDR3 similarity networks were built from amino acid triplet string-kernel similarity, with CDR3s being connected when pairwise similarity was above 0.82. TCRdb redid the processing of the public reads, applying fastp at Q25 and MiXCR, and retained in-frame beta chains. Every distinct CDR3 protein forms one entry, paired with its most common genes and DNA. The V and J calls and clone size are TCRdb's, not the authors'. The sample table records roughly 38,000 distinct CDR3 sequences; approximately 3.1% of these occur just once. In total, the top ten clones hold 30% to 45% of the sample.

From the cysteine up to the phenylalanine, the CDR3 has a length of 13 residues. Only the CDR3 DNA is retained, 39 bases long and in frame from the first base. CDR1 and CDR2, looked up from the germline V gene, are LGHNT and FRNRAP. Relative to germline, V is 5 bases shorter and J is 5 bases shorter, with 10 bases between their ends. Specimen: normal lung tissue next to the tumor, collected at surgery. This TCR derives from a male donor with early-stage non-small cell lung cancer. The V gene is TRBV12-5 and the J gene is TRBJ1-5; no D gene can be assigned with confidence. The DNA sequence is TGTGCTAGTGGTCCCCCGCGGGATCAGCCCCAGCATTTT. The resulting protein is CASGPPRDQPQHF. Where the CDR3 stops, the reference TRBV12-5 and TRBJ1-5 genes take over; the full variable domain is DARVTQTPRHKVTEMGQEVTMRCQPILGHNTVFWYRQTMMQGLELLAYFRNRAPLDDSGMPKDRFSAEMPDATLATLKIQPSEPRDSAVYFCASGPPRDQPQHFGDGTRLSIL.